A single sample is the source of the 24 T cell receptor beta chains below, sequenced in a study of graft-versus-host responses after intestinal transplantation. Their cognate antigens are unknown. Libraries were prepared by immunoSEQ multiplex PCR; TCRdb keeps only in-frame clonotypes and omits some of them. The top ten clones hold 6.5% to 8.5% of a sample with over 65,000 clones, 75% to 95% of them seen once. Sample: unstimulated CD8+ T cells sorted from spleen or lymph node cells, taken before transplant. The origin of the receptors is a human donor who was the organ donor for an intestinal transplant.

V and J are TRBV9 and TRBJ1-1; no firm D call. Germline V gives CDR1 SGDLS, CDR2 YYNGEE. CDR3 length: 14 amino acids. The V end lost 4 bases, the J end lost 5 bases, and 15 bases lay between the germline ends. CDR3 loop: CASSPFFSLTEAFF. As DNA, the CDR3 is TGTGCCAGCAGCCCGTTTTTTTCCCTGACTGAAGCTTTCTTT.

The chain combines TRBV6-5 with TRBJ1-5, with 7 positions matching TRBD1. The CDR3 sequence is 13 residues long. V gave up 4 bases and J gave up 6 bases; unmatched junction bases: 3. Germline V gene sequence: CDR1 MNHEY, CDR2 SVGAGI. The CDR3 DNA reads as TGTGCCAGCAGTTTCGACAGGGCTCAGCCCCAGCATTTT. Translation gives CASSFDRAQPQHF.

The rearrangement joins TRBV6-5 to TRBJ2-7; possibly TRBD2 for D (5 bases). This CDR3 has 15 residues. Germline CDR1 is MNHEY and CDR2 is SVGAGI. V lost 6 bases and J lost 3, with 18 bases in between. CDR3 nucleotides: TGTGCCAGCAGCGAGGGCCCGGAAATAGTCTACGAGCAGTACTTC. As protein: CASSEGPEIVYEQYF.

This clone was counted only a few times. The chain couples TRBV10-3 to TRBJ1-3; no definite D call. The V gene's germline CDR1 is ENHRY and CDR2 SYGVKD. V was pared by 3 bases and J by 1 base, with 13 bases between. The CDR3 consists of 16 residues. The CDR3 nucleotides read TGTGCCATCAGTGATATCCCCCGGGGTTCTGGAAACACCATATATTTT. This translates into CAISDIPRGSGNTIYF.

The genes are TRBV10-3 and TRBJ1-1, with D perhaps matching TRBD1 (6 bases). Germline CDR1 and CDR2: ENHRY and SYGVKD. Trimming stripped 10 bases from V and 2 bases from J, with 14 bases between. The CDR3 is 13 residues long. This chain's CDR3 is CANKDSLNTEAFF. DNA of the CDR3: TGTGCCAACAAGGACAGCCTTAACACTGAAGCTTTCTTT.

V gene TRBV4-2 combines with J gene TRBJ1-6; D is undetermined. The CDR3 consists of 18 residues. Per the germline V gene, CDR1 is LGHNA and CDR2 is YNFKEQ. Trimming cost V 0 bases and J 0 bases, with 12 bases left between them. The CDR3: CASSQDHFRDSYNSPLHF. In nucleotides, the CDR3 is TGTGCCAGCAGCCAAGATCATTTCCGGGACTCCTATAATTCACCCCTCCACTTT.

This chain joins TRBV19 and TRBJ1-2, with 7 bases lining up with TRBD1. This CDR3 spans 13 amino acids. With 7 bases clipped from V and 4 bases from J, the junction kept 6 bases outside the gene matches. The germline V gene encodes CDR1 LNHDA and CDR2 SQIVND (reference sequence). This CDR3 reads CASITEGAYGYTF. The CDR3, as DNA: TGTGCCAGTATTACTGAGGGGGCCTATGGCTACACCTTC.

A remark on this clone: Mismatch with germline at one junction end may stem from a read error. Other DNA sequences in the same sample also yield this CDR3. The chain joins TRBV4-1 to TRBJ1-1, with 10 bases identical to TRBD1. Germline V gene data show CDR1 as MGHRA and CDR2 as YSYEKL. The CDR3 totals 15 residues. The CDR3 here is CASSAPGQGNTEAFF. As DNA, the CDR3 is TGCGCCAGCAGCGCCCCGGGACAGGGGAACACTGAAGCTTTTTTT.

The chain uses TRBV5-4 and TRBJ1-1, with D uncertain. Deletions cut 5 bases from V and 5 bases from J, with 10 bases between. Germline CDR1 is SGHNT and CDR2 is YYREEE (reference sequence). The CDR3 runs to 12 residues. The CDR3 DNA sequence: TGTGCCAGCAGTGGGTGGGGAACTGAAGCTTTCTTT. Translated, it gives CASSGWGTEAFF.

The V call is TRBV19, the J call TRBJ1-1; D is perhaps TRBD1 (6 bases). Trimming removed 6 bases from V and 8 bases from J, with 10 bases in between. Per the germline V gene, CDR1 is LNHDA and CDR2 is SQIVND (reference sequence). The CDR3 length is 11 residues. CDR3 sequence reads: CASSDRTEAFF. DNA for the CDR3: TGTGCCAGTAGCGACAGGACGGAAGCTTTCTTT.

This chain joins TRBV6-5 and TRBJ1-1; D not certain. The CDR3 loop spans 13 amino acids. Per the germline V gene, CDR1 is MNHEY and CDR2 is SVGAGI. V lost 0 bases and J 7 bases, leaving 9 bases between the germline ends. CDR3 nucleotide sequence: TGTGCCAGCAGTTACTCGTTGGGTTATGAAGCTTTCTTT. Its protein is CASSYSLGYEAFF.

V gene TRBV5-5 combines with J gene TRBJ1-5, with D possibly matching TRBD1 (5 bases). V dropped 2 bases and J dropped 3 bases, with 15 bases sitting between them. Germline CDR1 reads SGHKS; CDR2 reads YYEKEE (reference sequence). There are 16 residues in the CDR3. Written as DNA, the CDR3 is TGTGCCAGCAGCTTTTTGGGGCCAGGCTCCAATCAGCCCCAGCATTTT. The encoded protein is CASSFLGPGSNQPQHF.

This clone appeared once. The rearrangement joins TRBV4-1 to TRBJ2-7, with a tentative D call TRBD2 (5 bases). The V gene's germline CDR1 is MGHRA and CDR2 YSYEKL. V was clipped by 4 bases and J by 7 bases, with 17 bases between them. This CDR3 region has 14 residues. The CDR3 DNA is TGCGCCAGCAGCCGGACGGTAGGAGGTTTTGAGCAGTACTTC. This encodes CASSRTVGGFEQYF.

J is TRBJ2-7 and V is TRBV7-9; 8 bases fit TRBD1. V shed 5 bases and J 3 bases; nucleotides not matched to a gene: 9. The CDR3 contains 15 residues. Germline assignment: CDR1 SEHNR and CDR2 FQNEAQ (reference sequence). The CDR3 sequence: CASSPTGQGVYEQYF. CDR3 sequence (DNA): TGTGCCAGCAGCCCTACTGGACAGGGAGTCTACGAGCAGTACTTC.

This chain uses TRBV7-9 with TRBJ1-2; a weak D match, TRBD1 (5 bases). Germline CDR1 is SEHNR and CDR2 is FQNEAQ (reference sequence). V shed 5 bases and J shed 5 bases, with 18 bases lying between them. This CDR3 contains 15 residues. CDR3 region: CASSRPDSSFYGYTF. The CDR3 DNA is TGTGCCAGCAGCCGCCCAGACAGCTCCTTTTATGGCTACACCTTC.

This chain connects TRBV5-1 to TRBJ2-7, with D maybe TRBD2 (5 bases). The V and J ends lost 7 bases and 5 bases respectively, with 13 bases between them. Germline CDR1 is SGHRS and CDR2 is YFSETQ. CDR3 length: 12 amino acids. As DNA, the CDR3 is TGCGCCAGCGGAGAGGGCCAAGACGAGCAGTACTTC. This translates into CASGEGQDEQYF. Combining the CDR3 with reference TRBV5-1 and TRBJ2-7 gives the whole variable domain KAGVTQTPRYLIKTRGQQVTLSCSPISGHRSVSWYQQTPGQGLQFLFEYFSETQRNKGNFPGRFSGRQFSNSRSEMNVSTLELGDSALYLCASGEGQDEQYFGPGTRLTVT.

The chain is built from TRBV11-2 and TRBJ2-3; TRBD1 or TRBD2 may be the D gene (6 bases each). The CDR3 length is 14 residues. Germline V gives CDR1 SGHAT, CDR2 FQNNGV. Trimming shortened V by 0 bases and J by 8 bases, and 12 bases separated the two germline ends. CDR3 sequence: CASSLDSGAGTQYF. The CDR3 region has the DNA TGTGCCAGCAGCTTAGATTCGGGGGCGGGTACGCAGTATTTT.

The rearrangement uses TRBV27 and TRBJ2-6; 8 bases agree with TRBD1. Germline CDR1 MNHEY, CDR2 SMNVEV (reference sequence). The CDR3 covers 18 residues. V lost 6 bases, J lost 0 bases, and 10 bases stayed unmatched. The CDR3 reads CASSSRTGSFSGANVLTF. CDR3 nucleotide sequence: TGTGCCAGCAGCTCGAGGACAGGGTCTTTCTCTGGGGCCAACGTCCTGACTTTC.

The genes are TRBV27 and TRBJ1-2; the D is unclear. Germline CDR1 is MNHEY and CDR2 is SMNVEV (reference sequence). The CDR3 is 13 residues long. The V end was cut by 0 bases, the J end by 1 base, with 3 bases between. The CDR3 DNA reads TGTGCCAGCAGTTTATCGGTTAACTATGGCTACACCTTC. Translating it yields CASSLSVNYGYTF.

This clone was seen a handful of times. J is TRBJ2-1 and V is TRBV5-1; TRBD2 agrees at 7 bases. The junction had 13 bases not matched to a gene; V was cut back by 4 bases and J by 6 bases. This CDR3 contains 16 residues. Germline V gene lookup returns CDR1 SGHRS and CDR2 YFSETQ. Here the CDR3 reads CASSPAAAGDVNEQFF. CDR3 DNA sequence: TGCGCCAGCAGCCCCGCCGCCGCGGGAGATGTCAATGAGCAGTTCTTC.

V is TRBV4-1 and J is TRBJ2-5, with D perhaps assigned TRBD1 or TRBD2 (5 bases each). The CDR3 extends over 15 amino acids. The ends were cut back, 1 base at V and 5 bases at J, with 14 bases in the middle. From germline, CDR1 is MGHRA and CDR2 YSYEKL. Here the CDR3 reads CASSQAGLLRETQYF. The CDR3 DNA reads TGCGCCAGCAGCCAAGCGGGGCTCCTTCGGGAGACCCAGTACTTC.

The gene calls are TRBV19 and TRBJ2-7; D call uncertain. The CDR3 has 13 amino acids. Trimming took 3 bases from V and 2 from J, leaving 8 bases between them. CDR1 and CDR2 from the germline V gene are LNHDA and SQIVND (reference sequence). The CDR3 protein is CASSMVLTYEQYF. As DNA, the CDR3 is TGTGCCAGTAGTATGGTCCTTACCTACGAGCAGTACTTC.

This clone came up once. The chain recombines TRBV7-8 with TRBJ2-1; 9 bases line up with TRBD2. From germline, CDR1 is SGHVS and CDR2 FQNEAQ. Losses at the gene ends were 6 bases for V and 3 bases for J; bases not matched to a gene: 9. This CDR3 has 16 residues. In DNA, the CDR3 is TGTGCCAGCAGAAAGAACGCGGGAGGGGGCTACAATGAGCAGTTCTTC. This codes for CASRKNAGGGYNEQFF.

This clone appeared a single time. The chain joins TRBV14 to TRBJ2-7; D is undetermined. CDR3 length: 13 residues. The V end lost 4 bases, the J end lost 5 bases, and 12 bases lay between the germline ends. Germline loops: CDR1 SGHDN, CDR2 FVKESK. CDR3 sequence reads: CASSLIPWDEQYF. The CDR3 DNA is TGTGCCAGCAGCCTAATCCCCTGGGACGAGCAGTACTTC.